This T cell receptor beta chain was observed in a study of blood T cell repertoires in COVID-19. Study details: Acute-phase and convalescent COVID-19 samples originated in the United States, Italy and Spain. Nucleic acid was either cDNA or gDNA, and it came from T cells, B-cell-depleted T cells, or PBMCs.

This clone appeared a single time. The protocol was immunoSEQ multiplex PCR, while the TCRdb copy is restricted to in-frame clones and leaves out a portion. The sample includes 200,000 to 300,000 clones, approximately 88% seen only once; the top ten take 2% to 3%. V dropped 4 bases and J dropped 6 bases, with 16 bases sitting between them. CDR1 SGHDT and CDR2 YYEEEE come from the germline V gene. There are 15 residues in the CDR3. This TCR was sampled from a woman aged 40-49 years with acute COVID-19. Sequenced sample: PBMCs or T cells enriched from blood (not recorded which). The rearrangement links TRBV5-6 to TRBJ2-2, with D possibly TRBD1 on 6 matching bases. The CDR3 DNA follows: TGTGCCAGCAGCCGGGGACCAGGGGCCCCCGGGGAGCTGTTTTTT. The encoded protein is CASSRGPGAPGELFF. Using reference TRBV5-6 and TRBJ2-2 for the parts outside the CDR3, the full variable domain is DAGVTQSPTHLIKTRGQQVTLRCSPKSGHDTVSWYQQALGQGPQFIFQYYEEEERQRGNFPDRFSGHQFPNYSSELNVNALLLGDSALYLCASSRGPGAPGELFFGEGSRLTVL.